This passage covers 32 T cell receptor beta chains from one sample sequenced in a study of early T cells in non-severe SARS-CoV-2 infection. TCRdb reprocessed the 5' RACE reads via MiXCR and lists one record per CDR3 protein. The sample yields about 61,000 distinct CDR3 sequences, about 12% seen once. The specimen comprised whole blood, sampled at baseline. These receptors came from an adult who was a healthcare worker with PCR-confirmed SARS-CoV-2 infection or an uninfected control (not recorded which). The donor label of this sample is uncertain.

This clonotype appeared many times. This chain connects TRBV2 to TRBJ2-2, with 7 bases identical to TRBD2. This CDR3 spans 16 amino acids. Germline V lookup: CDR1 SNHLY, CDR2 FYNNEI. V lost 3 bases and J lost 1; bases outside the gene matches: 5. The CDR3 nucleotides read TGTGCCAGCAGTGAGGTGGCGGGAGAGAACACCGGGGAGCTGTTTTTT. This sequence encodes CASSEVAGENTGELFF.

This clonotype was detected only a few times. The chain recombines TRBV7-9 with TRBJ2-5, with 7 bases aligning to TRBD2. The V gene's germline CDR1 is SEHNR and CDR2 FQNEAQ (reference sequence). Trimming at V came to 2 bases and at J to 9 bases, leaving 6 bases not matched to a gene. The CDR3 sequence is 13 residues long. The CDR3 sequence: CASSLKGTTAQYF. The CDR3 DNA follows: TGTGCCAGCAGCTTAAAAGGGACTACGGCCCAGTACTTC.

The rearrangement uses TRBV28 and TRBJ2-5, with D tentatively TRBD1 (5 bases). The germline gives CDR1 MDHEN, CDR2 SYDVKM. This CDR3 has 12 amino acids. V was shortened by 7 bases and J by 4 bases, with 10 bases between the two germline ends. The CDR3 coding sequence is TGTGCCAGCACGACAGCACTAGAGACCCAGTACTTC. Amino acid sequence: CASTTALETQYF.

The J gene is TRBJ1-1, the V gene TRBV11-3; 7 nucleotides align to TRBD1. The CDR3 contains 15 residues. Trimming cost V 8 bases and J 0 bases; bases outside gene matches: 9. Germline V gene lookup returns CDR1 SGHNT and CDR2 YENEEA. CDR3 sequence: CASSIGGQMNTEAFF. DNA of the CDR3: TGTGCCAGCTCCATCGGGGGACAGATGAACACTGAAGCTTTCTTT.

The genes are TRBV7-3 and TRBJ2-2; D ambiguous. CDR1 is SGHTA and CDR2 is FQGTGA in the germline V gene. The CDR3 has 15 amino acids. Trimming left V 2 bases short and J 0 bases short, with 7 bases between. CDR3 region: CASSLASSNTGELFF. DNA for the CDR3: TGTGCCAGCAGCTTAGCCTCCTCGAACACCGGGGAGCTGTTTTTT.

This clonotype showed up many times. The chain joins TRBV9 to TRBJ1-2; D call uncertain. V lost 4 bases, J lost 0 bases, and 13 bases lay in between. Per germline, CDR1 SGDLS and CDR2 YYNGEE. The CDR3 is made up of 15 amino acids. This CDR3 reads CASSSRGNPNYGYTF. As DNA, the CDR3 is TGTGCCAGCAGCAGCCGAGGTAACCCTAACTATGGCTACACCTTC.

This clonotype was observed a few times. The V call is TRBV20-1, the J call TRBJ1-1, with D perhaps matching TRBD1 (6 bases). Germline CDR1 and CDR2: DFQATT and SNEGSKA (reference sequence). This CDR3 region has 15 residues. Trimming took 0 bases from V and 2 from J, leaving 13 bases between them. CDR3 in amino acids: CSAREDLDRNTEAFF. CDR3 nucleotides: TGCAGTGCTAGAGAGGATTTGGACAGAAACACTGAAGCTTTCTTT.

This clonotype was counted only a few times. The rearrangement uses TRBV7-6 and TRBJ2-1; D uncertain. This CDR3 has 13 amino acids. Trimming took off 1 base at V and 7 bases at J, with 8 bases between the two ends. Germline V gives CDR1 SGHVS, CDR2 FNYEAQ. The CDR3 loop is CASSLVGLNEQFF. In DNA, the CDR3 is TGTGCCAGCAGCTTAGTTGGGTTGAATGAGCAGTTCTTC.

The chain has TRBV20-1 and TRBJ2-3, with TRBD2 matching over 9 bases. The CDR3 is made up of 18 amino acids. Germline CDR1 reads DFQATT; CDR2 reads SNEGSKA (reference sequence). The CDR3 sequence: CSGRLLAGTPPPADTQYF. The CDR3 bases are TGCAGCGGGCGATTGCTAGCGGGGACCCCTCCCCCGGCCGATACGCAGTATTTT.

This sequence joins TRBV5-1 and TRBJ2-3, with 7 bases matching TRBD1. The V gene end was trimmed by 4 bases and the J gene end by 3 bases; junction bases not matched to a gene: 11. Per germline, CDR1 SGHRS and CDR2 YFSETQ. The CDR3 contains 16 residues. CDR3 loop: CASSPMTGSQTDTQYF. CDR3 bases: TGCGCCAGCAGCCCGATGACAGGGTCGCAAACAGATACGCAGTATTTT.

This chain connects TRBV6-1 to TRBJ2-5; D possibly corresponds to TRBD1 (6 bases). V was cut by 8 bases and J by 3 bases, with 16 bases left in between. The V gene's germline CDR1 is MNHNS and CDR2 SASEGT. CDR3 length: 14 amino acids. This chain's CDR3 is CASGNRDTEETQYF. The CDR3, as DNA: TGTGCCAGCGGTAACCGGGACACCGAAGAGACCCAGTACTTC.

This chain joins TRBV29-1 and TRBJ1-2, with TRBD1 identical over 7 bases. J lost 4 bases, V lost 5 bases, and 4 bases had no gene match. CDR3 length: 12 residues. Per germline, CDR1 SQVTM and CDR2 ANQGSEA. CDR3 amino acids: CSVTGTAYGYTF. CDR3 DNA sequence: TGCAGCGTTACCGGGACAGCCTATGGCTACACCTTC.

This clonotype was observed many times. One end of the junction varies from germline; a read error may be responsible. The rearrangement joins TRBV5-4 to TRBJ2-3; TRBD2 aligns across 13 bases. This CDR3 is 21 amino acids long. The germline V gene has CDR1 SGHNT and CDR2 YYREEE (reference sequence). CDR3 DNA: TGTGTCAGCAGCTCCCCCCTGGAGCCCGTTACTAGCGGGGGGGCAACAGATACGCAGTATTTT. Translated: CVSSSPLEPVTSGGATDTQYF.

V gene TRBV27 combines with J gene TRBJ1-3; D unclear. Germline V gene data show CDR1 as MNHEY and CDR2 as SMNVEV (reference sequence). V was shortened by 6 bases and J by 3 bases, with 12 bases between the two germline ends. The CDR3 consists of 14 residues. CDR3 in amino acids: CASSMTWSGNTIYF. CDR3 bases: TGTGCCAGCAGCATGACATGGAGTGGAAACACCATATATTTT.

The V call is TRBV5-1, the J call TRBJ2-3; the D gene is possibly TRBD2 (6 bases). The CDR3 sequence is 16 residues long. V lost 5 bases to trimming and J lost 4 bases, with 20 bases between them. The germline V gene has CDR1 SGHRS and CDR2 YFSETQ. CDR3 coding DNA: TGCGCCAGCAGTCTGCGAGTTGGGGCGGGGTCAGATACGCAGTATTTT. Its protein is CASSLRVGAGSDTQYF.

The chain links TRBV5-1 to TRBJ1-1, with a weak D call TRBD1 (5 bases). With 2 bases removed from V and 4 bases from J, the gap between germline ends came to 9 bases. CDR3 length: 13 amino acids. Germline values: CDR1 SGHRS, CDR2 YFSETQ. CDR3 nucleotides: TGCGCCAGCAGCTTCGGGACCTCCACTGAAGCTTTCTTT. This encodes CASSFGTSTEAFF.

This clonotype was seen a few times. CDR3 nucleotides: TGCGCCAGCAGTGAGAAGGTGGGGCTAGCGGGGGCAAACCTAAGCACAGATACGCAGTATTTT. This sequence encodes CASSEKVGLAGANLSTDTQYF. V gene TRBV10-1 combines with J gene TRBJ2-3; 10 positions match TRBD2. Losses at the gene ends were 2 bases for V and 0 bases for J; bases not matched to a gene: 17. CDR3 length: 21 residues. The germline CDR1 and CDR2 sequences are WNHNN and SYGVQD (reference sequence).

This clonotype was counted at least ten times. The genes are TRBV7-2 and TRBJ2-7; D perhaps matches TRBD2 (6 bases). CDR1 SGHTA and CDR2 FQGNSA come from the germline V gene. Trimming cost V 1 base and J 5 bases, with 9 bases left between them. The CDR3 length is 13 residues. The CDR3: CASSLGGGDEQYV. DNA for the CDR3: TGTGCCAGCAGCTTAGGAGGCGGGGACGAGCAGTACGTC.

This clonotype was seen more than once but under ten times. The CDR3 DNA reads as TGTGCCAGCAGCCCGGGGGGGGCGGACACTGAAGCTTTCTTT. As protein: CASSPGGADTEAFF. The gene calls are TRBV2 and TRBJ1-1; D is perhaps TRBD1 (6 bases). V lost 6 bases and J lost 3, with 14 bases in between. Germline CDR1 SNHLY, CDR2 FYNNEI. The CDR3 has 14 residues.

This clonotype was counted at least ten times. CDR3 nucleotide sequence: TGTGCCAGCAGCTTAGTGGGGAACACCGGGGAGCTGTTTTTT. It specifies CASSLVGNTGELFF. This chain links TRBV3-1 with TRBJ2-2; D gene uncertain. The CDR3 has 14 residues. Germline CDR1 and CDR2: LGHDT and YNNKEL (reference sequence). The V and J ends lost 5 bases and 1 base respectively, with 8 bases between them.

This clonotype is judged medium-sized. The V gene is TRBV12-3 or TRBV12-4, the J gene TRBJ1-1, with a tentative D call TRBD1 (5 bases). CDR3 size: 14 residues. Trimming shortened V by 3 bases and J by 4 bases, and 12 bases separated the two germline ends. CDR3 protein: CASSFRGEGTEAFF. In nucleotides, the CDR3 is TGTGCCAGCAGTTTCCGGGGGGAAGGCACTGAAGCTTTCTTT.

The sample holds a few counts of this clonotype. Here the CDR3 reads CATFGTGGESTEAFF. The CDR3 DNA sequence: TGTGCCACCTTCGGGACAGGGGGGGAGAGCACTGAAGCTTTCTTT. This chain uses TRBV10-3 with TRBJ1-1, with 11 bases aligning to TRBD1. Germline trimming cut 10 bases from V and 4 bases from J; bases unmatched to any gene: 11. This CDR3 contains 15 residues. The germline V gene has CDR1 ENHRY and CDR2 SYGVKD.

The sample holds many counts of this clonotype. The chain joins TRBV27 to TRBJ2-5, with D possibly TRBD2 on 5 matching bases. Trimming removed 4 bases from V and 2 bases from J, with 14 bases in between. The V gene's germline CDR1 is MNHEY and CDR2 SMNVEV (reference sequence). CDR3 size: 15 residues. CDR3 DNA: TGTGCCAGCAGTTCTAGCAGAAATGTACAAGAGACCCAGTACTTC. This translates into CASSSSRNVQETQYF.

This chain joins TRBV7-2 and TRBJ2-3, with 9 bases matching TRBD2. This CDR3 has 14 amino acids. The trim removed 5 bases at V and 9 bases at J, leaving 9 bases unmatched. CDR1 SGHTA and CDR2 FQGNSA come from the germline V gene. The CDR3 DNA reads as TGTGCCAGCAGCCCCGACGCGGGGGGGCGCACGCAGTATTTT. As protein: CASSPDAGGRTQYF.

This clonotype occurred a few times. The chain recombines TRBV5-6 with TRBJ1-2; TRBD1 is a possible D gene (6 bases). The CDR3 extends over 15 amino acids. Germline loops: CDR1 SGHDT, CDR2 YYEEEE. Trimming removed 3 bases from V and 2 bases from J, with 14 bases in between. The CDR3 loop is CASSSPNTGNYGYTF. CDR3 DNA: TGTGCCAGCAGCTCCCCCAACACAGGGAACTATGGCTACACCTTC.

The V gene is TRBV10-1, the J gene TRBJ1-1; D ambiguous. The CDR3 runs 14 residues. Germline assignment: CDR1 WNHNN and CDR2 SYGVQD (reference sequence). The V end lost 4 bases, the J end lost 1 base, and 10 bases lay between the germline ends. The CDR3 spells CASSATLGNTEAFF. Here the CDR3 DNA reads TGCGCCAGCAGTGCCACTTTGGGGAACACTGAAGCTTTCTTT.

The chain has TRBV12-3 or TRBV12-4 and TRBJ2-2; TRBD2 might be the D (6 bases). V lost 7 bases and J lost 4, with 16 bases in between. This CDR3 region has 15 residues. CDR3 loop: CASTLGGALTGELFF. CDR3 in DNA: TGTGCCAGCACCCTTGGAGGGGCGCTCACCGGGGAGCTGTTTTTT.

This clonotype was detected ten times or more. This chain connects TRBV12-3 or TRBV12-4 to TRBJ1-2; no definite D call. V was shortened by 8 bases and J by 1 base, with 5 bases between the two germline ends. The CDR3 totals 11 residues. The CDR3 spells CASGSNYGYTF. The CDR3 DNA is TGTGCCAGCGGGAGTAACTATGGCTACACCTTC.

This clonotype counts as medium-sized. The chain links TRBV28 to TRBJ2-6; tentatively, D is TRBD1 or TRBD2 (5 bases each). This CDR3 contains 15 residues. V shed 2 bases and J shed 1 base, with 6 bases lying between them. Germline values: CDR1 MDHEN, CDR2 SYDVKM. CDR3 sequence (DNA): TGTGCCAGCAGTTTAGGGGGATCTGGGGCCAACGTCCTGACTTTC. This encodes CASSLGGSGANVLTF.

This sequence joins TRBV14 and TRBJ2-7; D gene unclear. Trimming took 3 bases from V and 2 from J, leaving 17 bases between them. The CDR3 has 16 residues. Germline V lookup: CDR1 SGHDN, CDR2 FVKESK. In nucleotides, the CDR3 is TGTGCCAGCAGCCACCGGCTTTCGGTGGTAGCCTACGAGCAGTACGTC. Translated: CASSHRLSVVAYEQYV.

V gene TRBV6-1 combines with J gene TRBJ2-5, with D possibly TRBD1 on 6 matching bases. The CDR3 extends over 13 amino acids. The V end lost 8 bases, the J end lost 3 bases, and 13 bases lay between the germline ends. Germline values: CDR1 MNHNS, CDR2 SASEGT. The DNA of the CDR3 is TGTGCCAGCGAAACAGGGAGAAAAGAGACCCAGTACTTC. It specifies CASETGRKETQYF.

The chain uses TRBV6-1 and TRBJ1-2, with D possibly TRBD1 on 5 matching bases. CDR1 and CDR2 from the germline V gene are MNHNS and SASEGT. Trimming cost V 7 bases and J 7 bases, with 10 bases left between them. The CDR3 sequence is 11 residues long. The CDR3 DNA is TGTGCCAGCATTGCAGGGTTTGGCTACACCTTC. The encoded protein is CASIAGFGYTF.